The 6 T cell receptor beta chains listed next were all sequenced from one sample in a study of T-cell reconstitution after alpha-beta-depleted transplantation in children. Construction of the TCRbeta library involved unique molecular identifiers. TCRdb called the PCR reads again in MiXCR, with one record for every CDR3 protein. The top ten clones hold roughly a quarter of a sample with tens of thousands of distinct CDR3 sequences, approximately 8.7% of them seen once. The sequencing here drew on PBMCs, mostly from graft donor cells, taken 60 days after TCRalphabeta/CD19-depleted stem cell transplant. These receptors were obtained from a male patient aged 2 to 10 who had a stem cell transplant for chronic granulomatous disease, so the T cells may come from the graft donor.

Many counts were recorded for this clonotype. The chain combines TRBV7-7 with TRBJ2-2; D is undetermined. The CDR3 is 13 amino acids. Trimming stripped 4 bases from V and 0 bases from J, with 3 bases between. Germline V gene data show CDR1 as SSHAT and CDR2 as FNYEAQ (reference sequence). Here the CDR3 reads CASSSSNTGELFF. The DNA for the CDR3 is TGTGCCAGCAGCTCTTCGAACACCGGGGAGCTGTTTTTT.

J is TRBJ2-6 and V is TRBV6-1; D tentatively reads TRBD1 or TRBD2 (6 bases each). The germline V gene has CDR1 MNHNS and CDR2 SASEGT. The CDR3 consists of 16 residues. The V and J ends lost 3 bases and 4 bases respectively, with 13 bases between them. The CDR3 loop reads CASSDVGGYGANVLTF. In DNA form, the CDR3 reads TGTGCCAGCAGTGATGTAGGGGGGTACGGGGCCAACGTCCTGACTTTC.

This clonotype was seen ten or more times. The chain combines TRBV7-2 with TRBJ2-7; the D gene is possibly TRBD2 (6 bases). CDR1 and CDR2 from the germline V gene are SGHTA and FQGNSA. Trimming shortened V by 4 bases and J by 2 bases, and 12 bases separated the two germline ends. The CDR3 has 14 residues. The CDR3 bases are TGTGCCAGCAGCTCGGGGACTTTCACCTACGAGCAGTACTTC. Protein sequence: CASSSGTFTYEQYF.

The CDR3 DNA follows: TGTGCCAGCAGTCCCTTCGACTCGCGGGACACCATATATTTT. This translates into CASSPFDSRDTIYF. V and J are TRBV2 and TRBJ1-3; no firm D call. V lost 5 bases and J 8 bases, leaving 16 bases between the germline ends. The V gene's germline CDR1 is SNHLY and CDR2 FYNNEI. This CDR3 contains 14 residues.

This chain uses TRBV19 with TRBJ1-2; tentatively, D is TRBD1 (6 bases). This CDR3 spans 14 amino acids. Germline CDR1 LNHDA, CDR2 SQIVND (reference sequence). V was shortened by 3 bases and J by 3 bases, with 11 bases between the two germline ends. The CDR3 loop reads CASSIRGGDYGYTF. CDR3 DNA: TGTGCCAGTAGTATCCGTGGGGGCGACTATGGCTACACCTTC.

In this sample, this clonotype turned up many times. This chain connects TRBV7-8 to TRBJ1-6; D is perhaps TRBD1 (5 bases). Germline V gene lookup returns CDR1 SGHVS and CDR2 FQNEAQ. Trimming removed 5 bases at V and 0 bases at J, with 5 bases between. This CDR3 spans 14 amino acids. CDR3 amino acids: CASSDSSYNSPLHF. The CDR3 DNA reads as TGTGCCAGCAGCGACAGCTCCTATAATTCACCCCTCCACTTT.